The present T cell receptor (beta chain) was sequenced within a study of cytomegalovirus exposure and HLA in healthy donors. Whole-study findings and limits: Among the sequence variants, a highly shared cluster was likely an artifact of sequencing. TCR beta chains numbering some 150 were designated cytomegalovirus-associated. As was reported, the classifier diagnosed cytomegalovirus status with high specificity and sensitivity.

Worth noting for this clone: Its antigen is undetermined.

Though nominally healthy at sampling, donors likely had unrecorded immune exposures. Researchers ran the PCR with 60 Vbeta and 13 Jbeta primers. The method was immunoSEQ multiplex PCR; TCRdb's version includes in-frame clones alone and lacks a portion of them. The sample lists a few hundred thousand clones; around nine tenths were seen once. The TCR originated in a girl aged 2-10 years in good health and CMV-seronegative. Sequencing used PBMCs.

In DNA form, the CDR3 reads TGTGCCATCAGCGGACAGGCTGAAGCTTTCTTT. This translates into CAISGQAEAFF. The chain links TRBV10-3 to TRBJ1-1; TRBD1 aligns across 7 bases. This CDR3 has 11 amino acids. Germline V gene sequence: CDR1 ENHRY, CDR2 SYGVKD. J was trimmed by 6 bases and V by 6 bases; bases with no gene match: 1.